The 23 T cell receptor beta chains presented below share a single source sample, sequenced in a study of T cell responses to AZD1222 COVID-19 vaccine. Using immunoSEQ multiplex PCR, the repertoire was profiled, and TCRdb retains in-frame clones only, with some absent. The sample has tens of thousands of clones; 88% are singletons. The source material was peripheral blood, sampled on day 0 of AZD1222 vaccination. The receptors come from an adult in good health.

V and J are TRBV10-3 and TRBJ1-5; the D is unclear. Germline assignment: CDR1 ENHRY and CDR2 SYGVKD. V shed 3 bases and J shed 6 bases, with 6 bases lying between them. The CDR3 totals 12 residues. DNA for the CDR3: TGTGCCATCAGTGAACCGGCTCAGCCCCAGCATTTT. Residues: CAISEPAQPQHF.

This rearrangement joins TRBV4-1 to TRBJ2-5, with 9 bases matching TRBD1. Germline V gene lookup returns CDR1 MGHRA and CDR2 YSYEKL. The CDR3 contains 19 residues. Germline trimming cut 2 bases from V and 4 bases from J; bases unmatched to any gene: 17. CDR3 protein: CASSQFPHLPGQGGETQYF. CDR3 sequence (DNA): TGCGCCAGCAGCCAATTCCCCCACCTCCCGGGACAGGGTGGAGAGACCCAGTACTTC.

This clone came up once. The chain is built from TRBV7-2 and TRBJ2-7, with 12 bases lining up with TRBD2. Germline loops: CDR1 SGHTA, CDR2 FQGNSA. Germline trimming cut 4 bases from V and 3 bases from J; bases unmatched to any gene: 4. The CDR3 is made up of 15 amino acids. The CDR3: CASSSGLAGSYEQYF. The CDR3 DNA reads as TGTGCCAGCAGCTCGGGACTAGCGGGTAGCTACGAGCAGTACTTC.

This chain uses TRBV19 with TRBJ2-3; 8 nucleotides match TRBD2. This CDR3 comprises 14 residues. Germline V gene data show CDR1 as LNHDA and CDR2 as SQIVND (reference sequence). V was pared by 6 bases and J by 5 bases, with 7 bases of the junction left unmatched. The CDR3 reads CASSYSGKGDTQYF. In nucleotides, the CDR3 is TGTGCCAGTAGCTATAGCGGGAAGGGAGATACGCAGTATTTT.

The chain recombines TRBV27 with TRBJ1-5, with no clear D. Germline lookup yields CDR1 MNHEY and CDR2 SMNVEV (reference sequence). The CDR3 runs to 16 residues. V lost 6 bases to trimming and J lost 1 base, with 16 bases between them. The CDR3 reads CASSPLIVGSNQPQHF. Written as DNA, the CDR3 is TGTGCCAGCAGCCCCTTAATCGTAGGGAGCAATCAGCCCCAGCATTTT.

This chain uses TRBV7-9 with TRBJ1-3; D ambiguous. This CDR3 is built from 14 residues. Germline CDR1 is SEHNR and CDR2 is FQNEAQ (reference sequence). V was shortened by 3 bases and J by 4 bases, with 10 bases between the two germline ends. DNA for the CDR3: TGTGCCAGCAGCTTTATGGACGGCGGAAACACCATATATTTT. It yields the protein CASSFMDGGNTIYF.

Comments on this clone: Germline and junction disagree at one end, which may indicate a read error. The chain couples TRBV19 to TRBJ1-1; 7 bases match TRBD1. Germline V gives CDR1 LNHDA, CDR2 SQIVND (reference sequence). The length of the CDR3 is 15 residues. The CDR3 is CASSNRQGRNPEAFF. For the CDR3, the DNA is TGTGCCAGTAGTAACCGACAGGGTCGGAACCCTGAAGCTTTCTTT.

The chain has TRBV5-1 and TRBJ2-2, with a tentative D call TRBD1 (5 bases). This CDR3 is built from 15 residues. The ends were cut back, 1 base at V and 4 bases at J, with 11 bases in the middle. The germline gives CDR1 SGHRS, CDR2 YFSETQ. CDR3 protein: CASSLRAGITGELFF. In DNA form, the CDR3 reads TGCGCCAGCAGCTTGAGGGCAGGGATCACCGGGGAGCTGTTTTTT.

This clone has just one count. This chain uses TRBV11-2 with TRBJ2-1; D gene uncertain. Looked up from germline, CDR1 is SGHAT and CDR2 is FQNNGV. The CDR3 sequence is 15 residues long. With 1 base removed from V and 6 bases from J, the gap between germline ends came to 13 bases. CDR3 sequence reads: CASSLARLETNEQFF. The DNA of the CDR3 is TGTGCCAGCAGCTTAGCGAGGCTAGAAACCAATGAGCAGTTCTTC.

This sequence joins TRBV7-9 and TRBJ2-1; 13 bases are shared with TRBD2. Germline assignment: CDR1 SEHNR and CDR2 FQNEAQ (reference sequence). The ends lost 6 bases at V and 7 bases at J; junction bases unmatched: 12. The CDR3 loop spans 17 amino acids. As DNA, the CDR3 is TGTGCCAGCAGGATAGAGGCCGGGACTAGCGGGACTAATGAGCAGTTCTTC. The encoded protein is CASRIEAGTSGTNEQFF.

The chain couples TRBV18 to TRBJ1-1; weak D call: TRBD1 (5 bases). V was trimmed by 2 bases and J by 1 base, leaving 11 bases between them. Germline-derived CDR1 and CDR2 are KGHSH and LQKENI. This CDR3 comprises 15 residues. The CDR3 DNA follows: TGTGCCAGCTCACCATTGGGGGAGGGGAACACTGAAGCTTTCTTT. Translated, it gives CASSPLGEGNTEAFF.

V and J are TRBV6-1 and TRBJ1-2, with TRBD1 identical over 8 bases. Germline lookup yields CDR1 MNHNS and CDR2 SASEGT. This CDR3 comprises 14 residues. The V and J ends lost 3 bases and 4 bases, in that order; junction bases with no gene match: 4. CDR3 sequence: CASSDRTGPYGYTF. The DNA for the CDR3 is TGTGCCAGCAGTGACCGGACAGGGCCCTATGGCTACACCTTC.

The V gene is TRBV4-2, the J gene TRBJ1-4; tentatively, D is TRBD1 (5 bases). The CDR3 loop spans 20 amino acids. V was trimmed by 1 base and J by 1 base, leaving 22 bases between them. Germline CDR1 reads LGHNA; CDR2 reads YNFKEQ. The CDR3 region is CASSQGKRDGRLRTNEKLFF. CDR3 nucleotide sequence: TGTGCCAGCAGCCAAGGTAAACGGGACGGAAGGTTACGAACTAATGAAAAACTGTTTTTT.

The V call is TRBV14, the J call TRBJ2-7, with 7 bases identical to TRBD1. This CDR3 is 15 amino acids long. From germline, CDR1 is SGHDN and CDR2 FVKESK. The junction had 6 bases not matched to a gene; V was cut back by 4 bases and J by 0 bases. The CDR3, as DNA: TGTGCCAGCAGCCTCCTACAGGGGCACTCCTACGAGCAGTACTTC. Translating it yields CASSLLQGHSYEQYF.

The CDR3 region has the DNA TGTGCCAGCAGTAACCTGGAGACCCAGTACTTC. Its protein is CASSNLETQYF. This chain connects TRBV6-2 or TRBV6-3 to TRBJ2-5, with D hard to call. Trimming took off 5 bases at V and 5 bases at J, with 6 bases between the two ends. Germline V gene sequence: CDR1 MNHEY, CDR2 SVGEGT. There are 11 residues in the CDR3.

This clone was found a few times. This chain joins TRBV6-5 and TRBJ1-2, with TRBD1 matching 8 bases. The CDR3 consists of 14 residues. CDR1 is MNHEY, CDR2 SVGAGI, per germline. Germline trimming cut 6 bases from V and 5 bases from J; bases unmatched to any gene: 8. Here the CDR3 DNA reads TGTGCCAGCAGAATCGGACAGGGAGTTTATGGCTACACCTTC. This translates into CASRIGQGVYGYTF.

V gene TRBV6-1 combines with J gene TRBJ1-1; the D gene is possibly TRBD1 (5 bases). The CDR3 runs to 13 residues. Germline CDR1 and CDR2: MNHNS and SASEGT. The V gene lost 1 base and the J gene lost 3 bases, with 6 bases spanning the gap. The DNA for the CDR3 is TGTGCCAGCAGTGAAGGGACATACACTGAAGCTTTCTTT. This codes for CASSEGTYTEAFF.

As DNA, the CDR3 is TGTGCCACCAGTGACCCCCCATTTGGCGGGGAGCTGTTTTTT. This sequence encodes CATSDPPFGGELFF. V is TRBV24-1 and J is TRBJ2-2; D ambiguous. Germline values: CDR1 KGHDR, CDR2 SFDVKD. CDR3 size: 14 residues. The germline V and J ends were trimmed by 4 bases and 7 bases, with 12 bases remaining between them.

The rearrangement joins TRBV11-3 to TRBJ2-2, with D unclear. The CDR3 contains 14 residues. V was trimmed by 1 base and J by 1 base, leaving 4 bases between them. Germline V CDR1 and CDR2: SGHNT, YENEEA. CDR3 nucleotides: TGTGCCAGCAGCTTAGGGAGGAACACCGGGGAGCTGTTTTTT. It encodes CASSLGRNTGELFF.

The chain combines TRBV27 with TRBJ1-1; D is undetermined. The V gene lost 2 bases and the J gene lost 0 bases, with 4 bases spanning the gap. This CDR3 is built from 13 residues. From germline, CDR1 is MNHEY and CDR2 SMNVEV (reference sequence). CDR3 sequence (DNA): TGTGCCAGCAGTTTAGGACTGAACACTGAAGCTTTCTTT. Protein product: CASSLGLNTEAFF.

V and J are TRBV12-3 or TRBV12-4 and TRBJ2-7; D not certain. V was clipped by 5 bases and J by 3 bases, with 8 bases between them. The CDR3 spans 12 residues. The CDR3 DNA is TGTGCCAGCAGTCGCTTTAACTACGAGCAGTACTTC. This translates into CASSRFNYEQYF.

This sequence joins TRBV6-5 and TRBJ1-1; TRBD1 matches at 8 bases. Germline V lookup: CDR1 MNHEY, CDR2 SVGAGI. Trimming at V came to 6 bases and at J to 5 bases, leaving 5 bases not matched to a gene. The length of the CDR3 is 13 residues. This chain's CDR3 is CASRTGAGTEAFF. The CDR3 nucleotides read TGTGCCAGCAGGACAGGGGCCGGAACTGAAGCTTTCTTT.

This clone was recorded once. The V call is TRBV20-1, the J call TRBJ2-1, with 9 nucleotides matching TRBD2. This CDR3 is built from 15 residues. CDR1 and CDR2 from the germline V gene are DFQATT and SNEGSKA (reference sequence). The J segment lost 10 bases and the V segment lost 3 bases, leaving 13 bases of the junction unmatched. DNA of the CDR3: TGCAGTGCTAGTATCCCGGGACTAGCATATAGGGAGCAGTTCTTC. It is translated as CSASIPGLAYREQFF.